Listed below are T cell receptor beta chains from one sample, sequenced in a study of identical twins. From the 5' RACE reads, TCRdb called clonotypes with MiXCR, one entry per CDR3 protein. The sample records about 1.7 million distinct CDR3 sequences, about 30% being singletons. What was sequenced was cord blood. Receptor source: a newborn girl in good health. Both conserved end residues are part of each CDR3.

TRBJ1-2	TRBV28	CASSPAGQINYGYTF
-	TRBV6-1	CASSERAGGGEQYF
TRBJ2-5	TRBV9	CASSVVASGWETQYF
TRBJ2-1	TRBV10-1	CASSLGGPETQFF
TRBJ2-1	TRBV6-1	CASSFTGGQSRDEQFF
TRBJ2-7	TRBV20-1	CSARGLAVAYEQYF
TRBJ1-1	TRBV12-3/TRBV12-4	CASSPQTGKGAEAFF
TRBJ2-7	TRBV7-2	CASSLDHPSGTWGYEQYF
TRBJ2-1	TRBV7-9	CASSLPLELGEQFF
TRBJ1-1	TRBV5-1	CASSRTGASNTEAFF
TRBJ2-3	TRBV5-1	CASSLGDHLTDTQYF
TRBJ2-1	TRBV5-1	CASSLVVDSEQFF
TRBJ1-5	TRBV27	CASSLRFRQGSNQPQHF
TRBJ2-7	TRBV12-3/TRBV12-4	CASKSSGGSYEQYF
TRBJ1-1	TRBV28	CASNRHMNTEAFF
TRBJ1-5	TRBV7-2	CASSLRQGGGQPQHF
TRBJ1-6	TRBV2	CASRDPLTGGDSPLHF